These 15 T cell receptor beta chains were sequenced from one sample in a study of blood T cells in healthy people across ages (dated by TCRdb to between 2014 and 2016). Receptor amplification or capture employed 5' RACE. Sequencing took place on an Illumina HiSeq 2500. The second PCR ran for about 7 to 11 cycles and used a J-beta primer mix along with a sample-barcoded 5' primer. TCRdb took the public reads, trimmed them with fastp at Q25, ran MiXCR for clone calling and kept in-frame beta chains. Identical CDR3 proteins give one entry, which carries the most common genes and DNA. The sample table holds about 1.4 million distinct CDR3 sequences, of which roughly 64% were seen once. The leading ten clones occupy under 8.5% of the sample. What was sequenced was blood. The receptors derive from a man between 18 and 29 years old in good health.

Regarding this clonotype: One end of the junction fails to match germline, which may point to a read error. The V call is TRBV27, the J call TRBJ2-3; D is unresolved. The germline V gene encodes CDR1 MNHEY and CDR2 SMNVEV (reference sequence). This CDR3 is built from 15 residues. In DNA, the CDR3 is TGTGCCAGCAGCTTATCGTTTGGTGACACAGATACGCAGTATTTT. The encoded protein is CASSLSFGDTDTQYF.

The chain couples TRBV20-1 to TRBJ2-1; TRBD2 might be the D (5 bases). CDR1 DFQATT and CDR2 SNEGSKA come from the germline V gene (reference sequence). V was shortened by 6 bases and J by 0 bases, with 15 bases between the two germline ends. The CDR3 spans 15 residues. The chain's CDR3 is CSASGLPSSYNEQFF. In nucleotides, the CDR3 is TGCAGTGCGTCAGGACTCCCGAGCTCCTACAATGAGCAGTTCTTC.

The chain carries TRBV12-5 and TRBJ2-3; the D is unclear. Germline lookup yields CDR1 LGHNT and CDR2 FRNRAP. The CDR3 has 12 amino acids. V lost 5 bases and J 5 bases, leaving 8 bases between the germline ends. The CDR3 coding sequence is TGTGCTAGTGGTCCGTCGGTAGATACGCAGTATTTT. As protein: CASGPSVDTQYF.

This clonotype was counted between two and nine times. The chain is built from TRBV4-3 and TRBJ1-2; no reliable D call. Germline V gene lookup returns CDR1 LGHNA and CDR2 YSLEER. V lost 0 bases and J lost 10, with 12 bases in between. The CDR3 is made up of 13 amino acids. This chain's CDR3 is CASSQDLKTSYTF. As DNA, the CDR3 is TGCGCCAGCAGCCAAGATCTGAAAACTTCCTACACCTTC.

J is TRBJ2-1 and V is TRBV5-4; 14 nucleotides match TRBD2. The CDR3 contains 17 residues. From germline, CDR1 is SGHNT and CDR2 YYREEE (reference sequence). J gave up 3 bases and V 0 bases, and 2 bases lay outside the gene matches. The CDR3 is CASSLGLAGGHYNEQFF. The CDR3 nucleotides are TGTGCCAGCAGCTTGGGACTAGCGGGAGGGCACTACAATGAGCAGTTCTTC.

The chain couples TRBV7-8 to TRBJ2-7, with D possibly TRBD1 on 6 matching bases. V shed 4 bases and J shed 3 bases, with 13 bases lying between them. The CDR3 is made up of 14 amino acids. Germline V lookup: CDR1 SGHVS, CDR2 FQNEAQ. The CDR3 DNA follows: TGTGCCAGCAGCTCTACCGGGACAAACTACGAGCAGTACTTC. Amino acid sequence: CASSSTGTNYEQYF.

J is TRBJ1-2 and V is TRBV5-1, with 8 bases identical to TRBD1. The germline CDR1 and CDR2 sequences are SGHRS and YFSETQ. After removal of 4 bases from V and 3 bases from J, the junction contained 5 bases not matched to a gene. This CDR3 is built from 14 residues. CDR3 coding DNA: TGCGCCAGCAGCCTACAGGGGGACGACTATGGCTACACCTTC. Its translation: CASSLQGDDYGYTF.

The chain joins TRBV12-3 or TRBV12-4 to TRBJ2-1, with D possibly TRBD2 on 6 matching bases. V lost 6 bases and J lost 9, with 18 bases in between. The CDR3 sequence is 14 residues long. The CDR3 spells CASRGTRLAFEQFF. CDR3 DNA sequence: TGTGCCAGCAGGGGGACTCGTCTTGCGTTTGAGCAGTTCTTC.

The V and J genes are TRBV9 and TRBJ2-3, with TRBD2 matching over 9 bases. The V and J ends lost 0 bases and 11 bases, in that order; junction bases with no gene match: 10. CDR1 is SGDLS, CDR2 YYNGEE, per germline. The CDR3 length is 15 residues. CDR3 bases: TGTGCCAGCAGCGTAGATTTTAGCGGGAGTATCCGGCAGTATTTT. Its protein product is CASSVDFSGSIRQYF. Based on the CDR3 plus reference TRBV9 and TRBJ2-3, the full variable domain is DSGVTQTPKHLITATGQRVTLRCSPRSGDLSVYWYQQSLDQGLQFLIQYYNGEERAKGNILERFSAQQFPDLHSELNLSSLELGDSALYFCASSVDFSGSIRQYFGPGTRLTVL.

This rearrangement joins TRBV27 to TRBJ1-2; 7 nucleotides match TRBD1. With V trimmed by 8 bases and J by 6 bases, 9 bases remained unmatched. Germline CDR1 and CDR2: MNHEY and SMNVEV (reference sequence). The CDR3 has 13 amino acids. Here the CDR3 reads CASQLSTGHGYTF. CDR3 in DNA: TGTGCCAGCCAATTATCGACAGGGCATGGCTACACCTTC.

This clonotype occurred a few times. The chain is built from TRBV9 and TRBJ1-4, with 7 positions matching TRBD1. CDR1 SGDLS and CDR2 YYNGEE come from the germline V gene. Trimming removed 3 bases from V and 1 base from J; junction bases left unmatched: 3. The CDR3 length is 15 residues. CDR3 region: CASSGGTETNEKLFF. CDR3 in DNA: TGTGCCAGCAGCGGGGGGACAGAAACTAATGAAAAACTGTTTTTT.

The chain uses TRBV2 and TRBJ1-1; no clear D gene. Looked up from germline, CDR1 is SNHLY and CDR2 is FYNNEI. Trimming pared 8 bases from V and 5 bases from J, leaving 15 bases between. The CDR3 is 13 amino acids. CDR3 loop: CASRPSVGTEAFF. The CDR3 DNA sequence: TGTGCCAGCCGGCCCTCCGTAGGGACTGAAGCTTTCTTT.

The chain carries TRBV6-6 and TRBJ2-3; the D gene could be TRBD1 or TRBD2 (5 bases each). From germline, CDR1 is MNHNY and CDR2 SVGAGI (reference sequence). Trimming left V 2 bases short and J 6 bases short, with 6 bases between. CDR3 length: 12 amino acids. This CDR3 is CASSYRDDTQYF. The DNA for the CDR3 is TGTGCCAGCAGTTACAGGGACGATACGCAGTATTTT.

This clonotype was detected only once. This sequence joins TRBV4-1 and TRBJ2-3; the D is unclear. The CDR3 totals 16 residues. In germline, CDR1 is MGHRA, CDR2 YSYEKL. V lost 6 bases to trimming and J lost 4 bases, with 20 bases between them. The CDR3 nucleotides are TGCGCCAGCAGACAGAACAAAGACGGATGGGCAGATACGCAGTATTTT. This codes for CASRQNKDGWADTQYF.

V and J are TRBV4-1 and TRBJ1-2, with D hard to call. Germline V gene sequence: CDR1 MGHRA, CDR2 YSYEKL. CDR3 length: 14 residues. V dropped 5 bases and J dropped 1 base, with 11 bases sitting between them. The CDR3 protein is CASSFRTDNYGYTF. CDR3 in DNA: TGCGCCAGCAGCTTTAGGACGGATAACTATGGCTACACCTTC.